What follows are 23 T cell receptor beta chains derived from one specimen sequenced in a study of shared clonotypes between healthy human individuals. Profiled with immunoSEQ multiplex PCR; TCRdb holds only in-frame clones, not every one. The sample records around 370,000 clones, just over 95% being singletons. Sequencing was performed on memory CD8+ T cells sorted from blood. The subset is: CD45RO+ cells pooled with CCR7-negative TemRA cells. These receptors originate from a man aged 25 to 45 in good health.

The chain couples TRBV7-9 to TRBJ2-7, with TRBD1 matching 10 bases. Trimming at V came to 5 bases and at J to 3 bases, leaving 13 bases not matched to a gene. Germline V gene data show CDR1 as SEHNR and CDR2 as FQNEAQ (reference sequence). This CDR3 is built from 17 residues. DNA for the CDR3: TGTGCCAGCAGCCCCCGTAGCGGGGACAGGGGCGTCTACGAGCAGTACTTC. Protein product: CASSPRSGDRGVYEQYF.

The V and J genes are TRBV6-5 and TRBJ2-2; no definite D call. Trimming removed 2 bases at V and 4 bases at J, with 5 bases between. The CDR3 extends over 13 amino acids. Germline CDR1 MNHEY, CDR2 SVGAGI. CDR3 region: CASSYIRTGELFF. The CDR3 region has the DNA TGTGCCAGCAGTTACATACGCACCGGGGAGCTGTTTTTT.

The J gene is TRBJ2-5, the V gene TRBV6-6, with D perhaps matching TRBD2 (6 bases). Germline V gives CDR1 MNHNY, CDR2 SVGAGI (reference sequence). Between the trimmed V and J ends, which lost 0 bases and 3 bases, there was a span of 14 bases. The CDR3 totals 16 residues. The CDR3 nucleotides are TGTGCCAGCAGTTACTCGGGCGGGACTCAGAAAGAGACCCAGTACTTC. It codes for CASSYSGGTQKETQYF.

The genes are TRBV28 and TRBJ1-1, with D possibly being TRBD1 (5 bases). CDR3 length: 13 amino acids. Trimming shortened V by 5 bases and J by 4 bases, and 11 bases separated the two germline ends. Germline values: CDR1 MDHEN, CDR2 SYDVKM. CDR3: CASSPAQGTEAFF. The CDR3 DNA follows: TGTGCCAGCAGTCCCGCCCAGGGCACTGAAGCTTTCTTT.

The chain employs TRBV5-1 and TRBJ2-7, with D perhaps TRBD1 or TRBD2 (5 bases each). Germline lookup yields CDR1 SGHRS and CDR2 YFSETQ. The V end was cut by 5 bases, the J end by 3 bases, with 15 bases between. This CDR3 spans 14 amino acids. The CDR3 spells CASRGPWGFYEQYF. CDR3 bases: TGCGCCAGCAGGGGTCCGTGGGGGTTCTACGAGCAGTACTTC. The full variable domain, its missing parts supplied by reference TRBV5-1 and TRBJ2-7, is KAGVTQTPRYLIKTRGQQVTLSCSPISGHRSVSWYQQTPGQGLQFLFEYFSETQRNKGNFPGRFSGRQFSNSRSEMNVSTLELGDSALYLCASRGPWGFYEQYFGPGTRLTVT.

The chain recombines TRBV2 with TRBJ2-7; D might be TRBD1 or TRBD2, each matching 5 bases. V was cut by 2 bases and J by 9 bases, with 26 bases left in between. This CDR3 has 17 residues. In germline, CDR1 is SNHLY, CDR2 FYNNEI. CDR3 in DNA: TGTGCCAGCAGTGAATCTTCCTTTCTAGAGGGGACGACGAGGCAGTACTTC. Translating it yields CASSESSFLEGTTRQYF.

This clone was counted a single time. Additional DNA sequences in this sample encode the identical CDR3. The J gene is TRBJ1-3, the V gene TRBV4-1; D is perhaps TRBD1 (5 bases). The CDR3 covers 14 residues. V lost 3 bases, J lost 2 bases, and 8 bases lay in between. Germline V gene lookup returns CDR1 MGHRA and CDR2 YSYEKL. The CDR3 protein is CASSQGGTGNTIYF. In nucleotides, the CDR3 is TGCGCCAGCAGCCAGGGGGGTACTGGAAACACCATATATTTT.

This clone appeared a single time. The chain joins TRBV2 to TRBJ1-2; 7 bases align to TRBD1. The CDR3 length is 13 residues. J gave up 1 base and V 6 bases, and 2 bases lay outside the gene matches. Germline values: CDR1 SNHLY, CDR2 FYNNEI. The CDR3 loop is CASRGTVNYGYTF. DNA of the CDR3: TGTGCCAGCAGGGGGACAGTTAACTATGGCTACACCTTC.

This sequence joins TRBV2 and TRBJ2-3; 10 positions agree with TRBD2. The CDR3 loop spans 19 amino acids. Unmatched junction bases numbered 17, after V lost 7 bases and J lost 1 base. CDR1 and CDR2 (germline): SNHLY, FYNNEI. The CDR3 nucleotides are TGTGCCAGCATAAAGGTACACACACAGCGGGAGGGCCGCACAGATACGCAGTATTTT. Translating gives CASIKVHTQREGRTDTQYF.

The chain is built from TRBV10-1 and TRBJ1-4; TRBD1 matches at 11 bases. CDR1 and CDR2 from the germline V gene are WNHNN and SYGVQD (reference sequence). The trim removed 7 bases at V and 1 base at J, leaving 8 bases unmatched. The CDR3 runs 17 residues. CDR3: CASNGGTGGRTNEKLFF. In DNA, the CDR3 is TGCGCCAGCAACGGGGGGACAGGGGGGCGAACTAATGAAAAACTGTTTTTT.

This chain links TRBV9 with TRBJ2-2; D is ambiguous. The ends were cut back, 0 bases at V and 6 bases at J, with 12 bases in the middle. This CDR3 region has 15 residues. Germline V gene sequence: CDR1 SGDLS, CDR2 YYNGEE. As DNA, the CDR3 is TGTGCCAGCAGCGTAGCGAGGTCCGGGCCCGGGGAGCTGTTTTTT. This gives the protein CASSVARSGPGELFF.

The genes are TRBV4-1 and TRBJ2-2, with 11 bases aligning to TRBD2. Trimming took 6 bases from V and 2 from J; bases not matched to a gene: 2. The CDR3 is 15 amino acids. The germline CDR1 and CDR2 sequences are MGHRA and YSYEKL. The CDR3 bases are TGCGCCAGCAGTACTAGCGGGGGAAACACCGGGGAGCTGTTTTTT. Translation gives CASSTSGGNTGELFF.

This clone was counted once. This rearrangement joins TRBV5-6 to TRBJ1-6; D remains unclear. Trimming cost V 1 base and J 6 bases, with 8 bases left between them. Germline assignment: CDR1 SGHDT and CDR2 YYEEEE. This CDR3 has 14 residues. The CDR3, as DNA: TGTGCCAGCAGCTTGTCCTGGGGTAATTCACCCCTCCACTTT. Protein: CASSLSWGNSPLHF. Combining the CDR3 with reference TRBV5-6 and TRBJ1-6 gives the whole variable domain DAGVTQSPTHLIKTRGQQVTLRCSPKSGHDTVSWYQQALGQGPQFIFQYYEEEERQRGNFPDRFSGHQFPNYSSELNVNALLLGDSALYLCASSLSWGNSPLHFGNGTRLTVT.

A single count supports this clone. The chain uses TRBV6-5 and TRBJ2-2; maybe TRBD2 (6 bases). This CDR3 contains 12 residues. Trimming took 7 bases from V and 7 from J, leaving 10 bases between them. From germline, CDR1 is MNHEY and CDR2 SVGAGI. The CDR3 nucleotides read TGTGCCAGCACTAGCGTTAACGGGGAGCTGTTTTTT. Protein sequence: CASTSVNGELFF.

The J gene is TRBJ2-6, the V gene TRBV9; either TRBD1 or TRBD2 may fit D (5 bases each). In germline, CDR1 is SGDLS, CDR2 YYNGEE. CDR3 length equals 16 residues. Trimming removed 0 bases from V and 4 bases from J, with 11 bases in between. Written as DNA, the CDR3 is TGTGCCAGCAGCGTAGCTTGGGGGAGAGGGGCCAACGTCCTGACTTTC. It yields the protein CASSVAWGRGANVLTF.

The rearrangement uses TRBV5-1 and TRBJ2-7; 7 bases agree with TRBD2. J gave up 7 bases and V 4 bases, and 11 bases lay outside the gene matches. Germline CDR1 SGHRS, CDR2 YFSETQ. The CDR3 runs 14 residues. Written as DNA, the CDR3 is TGCGCCAGCAGCCTTAGCGCGGGAGAAAATGAGCAGTACTTC. It translates to CASSLSAGENEQYF.

The chain recombines TRBV7-8 with TRBJ2-7; TRBD2 matches at 10 bases. The CDR3 has 15 residues. Trimming removed 6 bases from V and 0 bases from J; junction bases left unmatched: 5. Germline V lookup: CDR1 SGHVS, CDR2 FQNEAQ. CDR3 nucleotide sequence: TGTGCCAGCAGAGCCGGGACTAGCGCCTCCTACGAGCAGTACTTC. Translating gives CASRAGTSASYEQYF.

The V gene is TRBV18, the J gene TRBJ1-1; tentative D call: TRBD1 (5 bases). V lost 3 bases and J 0 bases, leaving 5 bases between the germline ends. Germline CDR1 reads KGHSH; CDR2 reads LQKENI. The CDR3 contains 13 residues. The DNA of the CDR3 is TGTGCCAGCTCACCGACAGTGAACACTGAAGCTTTCTTT. Translation gives CASSPTVNTEAFF.

The chain uses TRBV5-4 and TRBJ2-1; D unresolved. Trimming cost V 4 bases and J 4 bases, with 3 bases left between them. The CDR3 loop spans 11 amino acids. Germline lookup yields CDR1 SGHNT and CDR2 YYREEE (reference sequence). The CDR3 bases are TGTGCCAGCAGCGAATACAATGAGCAGTTCTTC. Amino acids: CASSEYNEQFF.

The chain carries TRBV7-2 and TRBJ2-2, with D possibly matching TRBD1 (6 bases). Germline loops: CDR1 SGHTA, CDR2 FQGNSA. V lost 6 bases and J 4 bases, leaving 12 bases between the germline ends. CDR3 length equals 14 residues. The CDR3 DNA reads TGTGCCAGCAGTCCCGGACAGTTCACCGGGGAGCTGTTTTTT. Protein product: CASSPGQFTGELFF.

The chain has TRBV6-5 and TRBJ2-2, with TRBD2 identical over 9 bases. V was pared by 8 bases and J by 5 bases, with 6 bases of the junction left unmatched. The CDR3 spans 14 residues. Germline CDR1 MNHEY, CDR2 SVGAGI. In DNA form, the CDR3 reads TGTGCCAGCGGCGGCGGGAGGGGGACCGGGGAGCTGTTTTTT. This codes for CASGGGRGTGELFF.

The chain employs TRBV5-3 and TRBJ2-7, with TRBD2 identical over 12 bases. TRBV5-3 carries the ORF label, with uncertain function. The junction had 15 bases not matched to a gene; V was cut back by 5 bases and J by 0 bases. This CDR3 comprises 19 residues. CDR3 DNA: TGTGCCAGAAGACGAGACAGGGACGAACTAGCGGGAGGCTCCTACGAGCAGTACTTC. As protein: CARRRDRDELAGGSYEQYF.

This clone was seen once. This CDR3 is also generated by other DNA sequences in the sample. The V gene is TRBV5-1, the J gene TRBJ2-1; D ambiguous. V gave up 2 bases and J gave up 2 bases, with 2 bases separating them. The CDR3 is 12 amino acids. The V gene's germline CDR1 is SGHRS and CDR2 YFSETQ. CDR3 amino acids: CASSFTYNEQFF. In nucleotides, the CDR3 is TGCGCCAGCAGCTTTACCTACAATGAGCAGTTCTTC.